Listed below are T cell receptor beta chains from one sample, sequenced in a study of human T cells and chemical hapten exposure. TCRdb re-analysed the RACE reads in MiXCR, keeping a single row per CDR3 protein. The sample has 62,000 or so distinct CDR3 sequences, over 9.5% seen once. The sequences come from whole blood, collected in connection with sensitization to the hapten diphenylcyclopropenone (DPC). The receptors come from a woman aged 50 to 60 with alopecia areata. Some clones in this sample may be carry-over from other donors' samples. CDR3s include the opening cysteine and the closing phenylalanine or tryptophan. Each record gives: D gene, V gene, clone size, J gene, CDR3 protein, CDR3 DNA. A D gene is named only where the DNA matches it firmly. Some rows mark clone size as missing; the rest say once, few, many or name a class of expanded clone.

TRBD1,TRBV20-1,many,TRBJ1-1,CSARVGGKGARFTNTEAFF,TGCAGTGCTAGAGTAGGAGGGAAGGGGGCAAGATTCACGAACACTGAAGCTTTCTTT
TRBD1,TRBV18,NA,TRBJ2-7,CASSTDRAQYF,TGTGCCAGCTCCACCGACAGGGCGCAGTACTTC
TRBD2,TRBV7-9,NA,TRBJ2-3,CASSYIASREGDTQYF,TGTGCCAGCAGCTATATAGCATCGCGGGAGGGAGATACGCAGTATTTT
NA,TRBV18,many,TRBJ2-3,CASSPPRASTDTQYF,TGTGCCAGCTCACCACCCCGTGCTAGCACAGATACGCAGTATTTT
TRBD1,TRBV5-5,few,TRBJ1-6,CASSPRTGDYNSPLHF,TGTGCCAGCAGCCCCAGGACAGGGGACTATAATTCACCCCTCCACTTT
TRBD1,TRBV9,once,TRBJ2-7,CASSVATGVGYEQYF,TGTGCCAGCAGCGTAGCGACAGGGGTCGGGTACGAGCAGTACTTC
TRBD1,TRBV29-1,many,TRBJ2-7,CSVRQGASYEQYF,TGCAGCGTCCGACAGGGGGCTTCCTACGAGCAGTACTTC
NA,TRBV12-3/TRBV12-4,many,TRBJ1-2,CASSPKGERGYTF,TGTGCCAGCAGTCCCAAGGGGGAGCGCGGCTACACCTTC
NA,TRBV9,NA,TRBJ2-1,CASSVGLVGWNEQFF,TGTGCCAGCAGCGTAGGTCTGGTGGGGTGGAATGAGCAGTTCTTC
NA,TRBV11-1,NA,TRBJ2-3,CASSLARATDTQYF,TGTGCCAGCAGCTTAGCGCGAGCAACAGATACGCAGTATTTT
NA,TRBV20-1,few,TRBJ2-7,CSARSVGGLDYEQYF,TGCAGTGCTAGAAGTGTTGGCGGATTAGACTACGAGCAGTACTTC
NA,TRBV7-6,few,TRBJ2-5,CASSPSQGGETQYF,TGTGCCAGCAGCCCCTCCCAGGGGGGGGAGACCCAGTACTTC
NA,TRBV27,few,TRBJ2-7,CASSLGGTPGEQYF,TGTGCCAGCAGTTTAGGGGGAACACCAGGAGAGCAGTACTTC
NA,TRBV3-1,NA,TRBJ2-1,CASSPPYSRLNEQFF,TGTGCCAGCAGCCCCCCTTATAGCCGCCTTAATGAGCAGTTCTTC
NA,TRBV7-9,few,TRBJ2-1,CASSLSGGAINEQFF,TGTGCCAGCAGCTTATCTGGGGGGGCTATAAATGAGCAGTTCTTC
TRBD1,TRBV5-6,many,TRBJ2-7,CASSLGTGGMKEQYF,TGTGCCAGCAGCTTGGGGACAGGGGGAATGAAAGAGCAGTACTTC
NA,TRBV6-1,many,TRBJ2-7,CASSELPRQYF,TGTGCCAGCAGTGAGCTTCCCCGGCAGTACTTC
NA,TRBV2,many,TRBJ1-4,CASSKRQGYNEKLFF,TGTGCCAGCAGTAAAAGGCAGGGGTATAATGAAAAACTGTTTTTT
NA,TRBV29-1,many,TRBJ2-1,CSVDNDEQFF,TGCAGCGTTGATAACGATGAGCAGTTCTTC
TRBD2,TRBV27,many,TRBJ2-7,CASRGTSGRQNEQYF,TGTGCCAGCAGGGGGACTAGCGGGAGGCAAAACGAGCAGTACTTC
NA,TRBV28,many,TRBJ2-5,CASSFGGRKTQYF,TGTGCCAGCAGTTTTGGGGGGCGAAAGACCCAGTACTTC
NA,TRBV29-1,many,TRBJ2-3,CSVAVDTQYF,TGCAGCGTTGCGGTAGATACGCAGTATTTT
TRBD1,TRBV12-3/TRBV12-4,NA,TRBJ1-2,CASRLDRVGGYTF,TGTGCCAGCAGACTCGACAGGGTGGGTGGCTACACCTTC
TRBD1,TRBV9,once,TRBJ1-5,CASSVGGQNQPQHF,TGTGCCAGCAGCGTAGGGGGACAGAATCAGCCCCAGCATTTT
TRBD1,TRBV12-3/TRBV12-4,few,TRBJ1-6,CATGQGRSSPLHF,TGTGCCACCGGACAGGGTCGGAGTTCACCCCTCCACTTT
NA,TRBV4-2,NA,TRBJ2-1,CASSQGGQYNEQFF,TGTGCCAGCAGCCAGGGGGGACAGTACAATGAGCAGTTCTTC
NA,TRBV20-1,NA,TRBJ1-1,CSANRGAPPEAFF,TGCAGTGCTAATCGGGGGGCGCCTCCTGAAGCTTTCTTT
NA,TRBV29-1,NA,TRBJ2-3,CSVAKPSTDTQYF,TGCAGCGTTGCCAAGCCTAGCACAGATACGCAGTATTTT
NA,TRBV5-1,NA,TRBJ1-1,CASRGSGTWEKAFF,TGCGCCAGCAGGGGATCCGGGACGTGGGAGAAAGCTTTCTTT
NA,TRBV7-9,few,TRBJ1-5,CATFYIRPTQPQHF,TGTGCCACCTTTTACATCAGGCCCACTCAGCCCCAGCATTTT
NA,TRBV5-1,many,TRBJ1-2,CASSLVGPVADGYTF,TGCGCCAGCAGCTTGGTGGGTCCGGTAGCGGATGGCTACACCTTC
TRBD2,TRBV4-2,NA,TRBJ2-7,CASSQGTSQSYEQYF,TGTGCCAGCAGCCAAGGGACTAGCCAGTCCTACGAGCAGTACTTC
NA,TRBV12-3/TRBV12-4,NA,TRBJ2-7,CASSLAESRRSYEQYF,TGTGCCAGCAGTTTAGCGGAGTCTCGCCGCTCCTACGAGCAGTACTTC
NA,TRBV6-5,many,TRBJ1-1,CASSPLVNKNTEAFF,TGTGCCAGCAGTCCCCTAGTGAATAAAAACACTGAAGCTTTCTTT
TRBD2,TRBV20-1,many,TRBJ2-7,CSARSTSGLSYEQYF,TGCAGTGCTAGATCAACTAGCGGCCTTAGCTACGAGCAGTACTTC
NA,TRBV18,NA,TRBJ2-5,CASSPRAGQETQYF,TGTGCCAGCTCACCAAGGGCAGGCCAAGAGACCCAGTACTTC
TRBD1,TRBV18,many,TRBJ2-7,CASSPTGVEDEQYF,TGTGCCAGCTCACCGACAGGGGTGGAAGACGAGCAGTACTTC
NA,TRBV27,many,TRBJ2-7,CASSFIQGHREQYF,TGTGCCAGCAGTTTTATCCAGGGTCATAGGGAGCAGTACTTC
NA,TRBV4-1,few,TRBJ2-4,CASSQDSRKNIQYF,TGCGCCAGCAGCCAAGATTCTCGGAAAAACATTCAGTACTTC
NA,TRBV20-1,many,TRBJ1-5,CSPGQPGQPQHF,TGCAGCCCCGGGCAGCCAGGACAGCCCCAGCATTTT
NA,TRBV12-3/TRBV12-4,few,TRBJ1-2,CASSRHSYGYTF,TGTGCCAGCAGTCGGCACAGCTATGGCTACACCTTC
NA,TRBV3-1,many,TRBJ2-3,CASSQGGGPGTQYF,TGTGCCAGCAGCCAAGGCGGCGGTCCGGGTACGCAGTATTTT
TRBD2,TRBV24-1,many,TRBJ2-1,CATSEETSGRNEQFF,TGTGCCACCAGTGAAGAGACTAGCGGGAGAAATGAGCAGTTCTTC
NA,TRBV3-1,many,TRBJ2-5,CASSQSPGLKETQYF,TGTGCCAGCAGCCAATCCCCGGGCCTAAAAGAGACCCAGTACTTC
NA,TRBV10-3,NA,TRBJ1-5,CAISEQGSNQPQHF,TGTGCCATCAGTGAGCAGGGAAGCAATCAGCCCCAGCATTTT
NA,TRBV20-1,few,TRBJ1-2,CSAYVRLDGYTF,TGCAGTGCTTATGTGAGGCTTGATGGCTACACCTTC
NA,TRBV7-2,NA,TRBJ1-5,CASSPSDGQPQHF,TGTGCCAGCAGCCCCTCTGACGGTCAGCCCCAGCATTTT
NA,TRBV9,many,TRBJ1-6,CASSTDPGQDSPLHF,TGTGCCAGCAGTACCGACCCGGGGCAGGATTCACCCCTCCACTTT
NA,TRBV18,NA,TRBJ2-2,CASSPLEADTGELFF,TGTGCCAGCTCACCCCTCGAGGCGGACACCGGGGAGCTGTTTTTT
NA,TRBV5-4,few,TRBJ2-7,CASSIPWGHEQYF,TGTGCCAGCAGCATCCCTTGGGGCCACGAGCAGTACTTC
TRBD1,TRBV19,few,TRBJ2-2,CASNRGTGNTGELFF,TGTGCCAGTAATAGGGGGACAGGGAACACCGGGGAGCTGTTTTTT